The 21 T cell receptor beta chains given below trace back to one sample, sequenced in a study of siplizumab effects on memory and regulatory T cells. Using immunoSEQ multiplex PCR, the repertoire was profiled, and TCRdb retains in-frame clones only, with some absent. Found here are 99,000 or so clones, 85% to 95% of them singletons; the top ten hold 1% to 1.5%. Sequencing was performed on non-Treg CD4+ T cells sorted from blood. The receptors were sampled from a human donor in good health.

The CDR3 coding sequence is TGCGCCAGCAGCCAACTAGCGGGGCTACCCTTAAGTTACGAGCAGTACTTC. Translation: CASSQLAGLPLSYEQYF. The chain joins TRBV4-1 to TRBJ2-7, with 9 bases matching TRBD2. Germline trimming cut 2 bases from V and 4 bases from J; bases unmatched to any gene: 12. Germline V CDR1 and CDR2: MGHRA, YSYEKL. The CDR3 is made up of 17 amino acids.

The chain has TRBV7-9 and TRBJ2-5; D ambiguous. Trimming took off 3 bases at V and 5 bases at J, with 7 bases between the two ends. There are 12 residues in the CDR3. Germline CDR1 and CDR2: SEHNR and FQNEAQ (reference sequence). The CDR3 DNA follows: TGTGCCAGCAGCTTGATTCTGGAGACCCAGTACTTC. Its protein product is CASSLILETQYF.

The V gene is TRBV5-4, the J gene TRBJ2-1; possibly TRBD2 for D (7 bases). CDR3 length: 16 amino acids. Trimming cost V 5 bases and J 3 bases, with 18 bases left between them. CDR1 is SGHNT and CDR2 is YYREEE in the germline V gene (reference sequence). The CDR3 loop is CASSPGGRTLYNEQFF. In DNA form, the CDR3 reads TGTGCCAGCAGTCCGGGGGGCAGGACTCTCTACAATGAGCAGTTCTTC.

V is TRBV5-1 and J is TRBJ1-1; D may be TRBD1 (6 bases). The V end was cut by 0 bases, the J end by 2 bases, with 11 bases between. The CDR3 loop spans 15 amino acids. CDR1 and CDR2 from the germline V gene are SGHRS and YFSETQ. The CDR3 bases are TGCGCCAGCAGCTTGGGTGGAGGGGGAAACACTGAAGCTTTCTTT. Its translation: CASSLGGGGNTEAFF.

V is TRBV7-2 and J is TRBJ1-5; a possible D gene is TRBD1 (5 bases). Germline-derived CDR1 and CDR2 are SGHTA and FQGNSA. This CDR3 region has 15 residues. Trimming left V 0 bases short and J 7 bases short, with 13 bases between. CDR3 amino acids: CASSLAGRVRQPQHF. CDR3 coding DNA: TGTGCCAGCAGCTTAGCGGGCAGGGTGAGACAGCCCCAGCATTTT.

The CDR3: CASSFAAYEQYF. DNA of the CDR3: TGTGCCAGCAGTTTCGCAGCGTACGAGCAGTACTTC. The V call is TRBV2, the J call TRBJ2-7; D not certain. This CDR3 is built from 12 residues. Germline V gene data show CDR1 as SNHLY and CDR2 as FYNNEI. Trimming cost V 5 bases and J 4 bases, with 9 bases left between them.

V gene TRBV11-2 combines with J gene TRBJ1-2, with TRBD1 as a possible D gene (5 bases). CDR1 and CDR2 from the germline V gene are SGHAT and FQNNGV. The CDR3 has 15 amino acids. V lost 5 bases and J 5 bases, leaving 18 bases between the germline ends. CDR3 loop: CASSTNKGRLYGYTF. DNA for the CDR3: TGTGCCAGCAGCACCAATAAGGGACGGCTTTATGGCTACACCTTC.

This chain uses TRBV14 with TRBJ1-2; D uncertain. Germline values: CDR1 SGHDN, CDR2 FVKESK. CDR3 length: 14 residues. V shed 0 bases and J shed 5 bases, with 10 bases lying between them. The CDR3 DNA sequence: TGTGCCAGCAGCCAAGACAGCTCGAGGTATGGCTACACCTTC. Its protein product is CASSQDSSRYGYTF.

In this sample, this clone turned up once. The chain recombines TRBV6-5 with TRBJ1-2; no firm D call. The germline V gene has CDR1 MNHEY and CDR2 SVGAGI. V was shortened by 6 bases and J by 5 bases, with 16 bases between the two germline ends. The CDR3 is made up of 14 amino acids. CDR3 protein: CASRGRASTYGYTF. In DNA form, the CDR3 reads TGTGCCAGCAGGGGTCGGGCCTCAACTTATGGCTACACCTTC.

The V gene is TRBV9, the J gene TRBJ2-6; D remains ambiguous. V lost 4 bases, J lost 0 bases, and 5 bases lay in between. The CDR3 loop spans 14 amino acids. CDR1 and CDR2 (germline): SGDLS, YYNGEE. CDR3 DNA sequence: TGTGCCAGCAGCCCATACTCTGGGGCCAACGTCCTGACTTTC. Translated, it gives CASSPYSGANVLTF.

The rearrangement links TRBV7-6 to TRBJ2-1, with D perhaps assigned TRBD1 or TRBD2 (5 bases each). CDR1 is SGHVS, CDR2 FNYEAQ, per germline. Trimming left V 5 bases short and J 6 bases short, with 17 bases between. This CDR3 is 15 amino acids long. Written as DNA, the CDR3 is TGTGCCAGCAGCCTAGGGGAGCCCTACGGCAATGAGCAGTTCTTC. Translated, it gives CASSLGEPYGNEQFF.

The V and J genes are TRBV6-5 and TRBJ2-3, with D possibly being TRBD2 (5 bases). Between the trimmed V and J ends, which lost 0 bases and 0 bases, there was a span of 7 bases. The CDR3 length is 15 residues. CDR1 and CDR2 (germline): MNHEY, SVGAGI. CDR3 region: CASSYSGRSTDTQYF. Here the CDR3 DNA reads TGTGCCAGCAGTTACTCGGGGAGAAGCACAGATACGCAGTATTTT.

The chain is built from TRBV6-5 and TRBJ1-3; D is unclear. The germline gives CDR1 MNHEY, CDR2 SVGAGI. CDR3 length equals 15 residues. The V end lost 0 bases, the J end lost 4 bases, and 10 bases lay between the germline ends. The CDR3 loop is CASSYSGVLGNTIYF. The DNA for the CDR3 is TGTGCCAGCAGTTACTCCGGGGTCCTCGGAAACACCATATATTTT.

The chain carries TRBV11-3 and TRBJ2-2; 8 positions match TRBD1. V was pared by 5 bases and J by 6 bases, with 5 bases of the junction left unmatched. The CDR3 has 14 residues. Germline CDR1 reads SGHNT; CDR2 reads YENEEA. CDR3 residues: CASSLTGAPGELFF. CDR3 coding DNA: TGTGCCAGCAGCCTGACAGGGGCCCCCGGGGAGCTGTTTTTT.

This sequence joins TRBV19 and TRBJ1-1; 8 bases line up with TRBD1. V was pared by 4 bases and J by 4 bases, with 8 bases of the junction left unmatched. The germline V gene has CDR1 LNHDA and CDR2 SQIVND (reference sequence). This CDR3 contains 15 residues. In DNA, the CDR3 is TGTGCCAGTAGTACAGGACAGGGTCGGGGCACTGAAGCTTTCTTT. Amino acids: CASSTGQGRGTEAFF.

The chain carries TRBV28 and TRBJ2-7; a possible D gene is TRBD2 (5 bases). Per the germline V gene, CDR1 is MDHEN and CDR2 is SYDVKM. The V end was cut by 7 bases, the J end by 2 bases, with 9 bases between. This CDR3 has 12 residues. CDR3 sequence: CASKEGTYEQYF. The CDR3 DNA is TGTGCCAGCAAAGAGGGAACCTACGAGCAGTACTTC.

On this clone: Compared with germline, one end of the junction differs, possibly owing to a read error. In DNA, the CDR3 is TGTGCCAGCACCCTCGGACGCGGAGAGGGATCCTACGGGCAGTACTTC. This gives the protein CASTLGRGEGSYGQYF. The rearrangement uses TRBV5-4 and TRBJ2-7, with TRBD2 as a possible D gene (5 bases). The CDR3 sequence is 16 residues long. Per germline, CDR1 SGHNT and CDR2 YYREEE (reference sequence).

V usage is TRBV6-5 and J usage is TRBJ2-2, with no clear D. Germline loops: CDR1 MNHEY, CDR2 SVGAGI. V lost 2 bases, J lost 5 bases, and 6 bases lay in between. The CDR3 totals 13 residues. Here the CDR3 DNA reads TGTGCCAGCAGTTACCGTCAAACCGGGGAGCTGTTTTTT. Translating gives CASSYRQTGELFF.

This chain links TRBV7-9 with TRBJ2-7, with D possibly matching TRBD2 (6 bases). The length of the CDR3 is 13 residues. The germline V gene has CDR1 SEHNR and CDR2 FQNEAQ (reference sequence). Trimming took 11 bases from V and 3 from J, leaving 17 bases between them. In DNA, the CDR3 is TGTGCCGGATCCCCGGGGGTCCTCTACGAGCAGTACTTC. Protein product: CAGSPGVLYEQYF.

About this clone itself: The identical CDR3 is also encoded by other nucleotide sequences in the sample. The DNA of the CDR3 is TGTGCCAGCAGTGAGGCAGGTGGAAATACTGAAGCTTTCTTT. Residues: CASSEAGGNTEAFF. V and J are TRBV2 and TRBJ1-1; D gene uncertain. V dropped 3 bases and J dropped 5 bases, with 13 bases sitting between them. The germline V gene has CDR1 SNHLY and CDR2 FYNNEI. This CDR3 is 14 amino acids long. Full variable domain (outside the CDR3, taken from reference TRBV2 and TRBJ1-1): EPEVTQTPSHQVTQMGQEVILRCVPISNHLYFYWYRQILGQKVEFLVSFYNNEISEKSEIFDDQFSVERPDGSNFTLKIRSTKLEDSAMYFCASSEAGGNTEAFFGQGTRLTVV.

CDR3 nucleotides: TGTGCCAGCAGCTTAGGGCCGACGAGAACCTACGAGCAGTACTTC. Protein product: CASSLGPTRTYEQYF. This chain connects TRBV7-2 to TRBJ2-7; no firm D call. Trimming took 1 base from V and 2 from J, leaving 12 bases between them. The V gene's germline CDR1 is SGHTA and CDR2 FQGNSA. This CDR3 contains 15 residues. The full variable domain, rest sourced from reference TRBV7-2 and TRBJ2-7, is GAGVSQSPSNKVTEKGKDVELRCDPISGHTALYWYRQSLGQGLEFLIYFQGNSAPDKSGLPSDRFSAERTGGSVSTLTIQRTQQEDSAVYLCASSLGPTRTYEQYFGPGTRLTVT.